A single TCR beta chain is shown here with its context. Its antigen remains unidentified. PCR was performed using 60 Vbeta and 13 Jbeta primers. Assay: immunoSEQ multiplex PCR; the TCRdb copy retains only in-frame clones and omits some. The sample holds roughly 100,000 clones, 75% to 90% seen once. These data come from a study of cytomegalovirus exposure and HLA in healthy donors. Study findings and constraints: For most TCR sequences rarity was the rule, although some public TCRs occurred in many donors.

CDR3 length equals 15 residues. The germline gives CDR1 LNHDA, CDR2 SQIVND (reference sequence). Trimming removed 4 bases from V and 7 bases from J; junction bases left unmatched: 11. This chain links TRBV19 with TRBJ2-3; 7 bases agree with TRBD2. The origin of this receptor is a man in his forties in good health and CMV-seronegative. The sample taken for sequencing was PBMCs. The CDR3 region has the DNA TGTGCCAGTAGTAGGGCCGGGACTACGGTCTATACGCAGTATTTT. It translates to CASSRAGTTVYTQYF.